What follows are 24 T cell receptor beta chains derived from one specimen sequenced in a study of cytomegalovirus exposure and HLA in healthy donors. PCR used 60 Vbeta primers and 13 Jbeta primers. Generated by immunoSEQ multiplex PCR, the TCRdb table keeps only in-frame clones and is missing some. The repertoire consists of some 95,000 clones, with over 75% occurring once and the leading ten covering under 7.5%. The specimen was PBMCs. These receptors all come from a man aged 50 to 60 in good health and CMV-seropositive.

This rearrangement joins TRBV6-1 to TRBJ2-3; TRBD2 aligns across 10 bases. CDR1 and CDR2 (germline): MNHNS, SASEGT. The length of the CDR3 is 14 residues. The ends lost 2 bases at V and 7 bases at J; junction bases unmatched: 3. The DNA for the CDR3 is TGTGCCAGCAGTGAAACTAGCGGGGCTAATACGCAGTATTTT. Encoded protein: CASSETSGANTQYF.

This clone appeared a few times. The gene calls are TRBV5-1 and TRBJ1-2, with D possibly being TRBD1 (6 bases). CDR1 is SGHRS, CDR2 YFSETQ, per germline. Between the trimmed V and J ends, which lost 6 bases and 2 bases, there was a span of 14 bases. The CDR3 sequence is 14 residues long. CDR3 sequence (DNA): TGCGCCAGCAACCCACAGGGATGGAACTATGGCTACACCTTC. It specifies CASNPQGWNYGYTF.

The chain couples TRBV29-1 to TRBJ1-2, with TRBD1 matching over 8 bases. Germline values: CDR1 SQVTM, CDR2 ANQGSEA. This CDR3 spans 13 amino acids. The junction had 8 bases not matched to a gene; V was cut back by 7 bases and J by 4 bases. CDR3 sequence: CSAWTGLTYGYTF. The CDR3 DNA sequence: TGCAGCGCTTGGACAGGGCTCACCTATGGCTACACCTTC.

To note about this clone: The junction departs from germline at one end; a sequencing error may be responsible. V usage is TRBV7-9 and J usage is TRBJ1-2, with D uncertain. Germline CDR1 and CDR2: SEHNR and FQNEAQ (reference sequence). The CDR3 runs to 12 residues. The CDR3 DNA reads as TGTGCCAGCAGTACGGGTGAAGTAGGCTACCCCTTC. Translation: CASSTGEVGYPF.

The chain carries TRBV7-3 and TRBJ1-2, with 7 positions matching TRBD1. The CDR3 sequence is 15 residues long. The germline CDR1 and CDR2 sequences are SGHTA and FQGTGA. The trim removed 5 bases at V and 5 bases at J, leaving 11 bases unmatched. CDR3: CASSPEAGTAYGYTF. The CDR3 region has the DNA TGTGCCAGCAGCCCAGAGGCCGGGACAGCGTATGGCTACACCTTC.

This chain uses TRBV4-3 with TRBJ1-5; D ambiguous. In germline, CDR1 is LGHNA, CDR2 YSLEER. V dropped 0 bases and J dropped 1 base, with 7 bases sitting between them. This CDR3 spans 15 amino acids. The CDR3 loop is CASSQERSSNQPQHF. The DNA of the CDR3 is TGCGCCAGCAGCCAAGAGAGGTCCAGCAATCAGCCCCAGCATTTT.

In the case of this clone: The same CDR3 can be traced to other DNA sequences in this sample. The genes are TRBV28 and TRBJ1-1, with no clear D. V was pared by 3 bases and J by 3 bases, with 5 bases between. The germline CDR1 and CDR2 sequences are MDHEN and SYDVKM. The CDR3 length is 12 residues. The CDR3 spells CASSLSYTEAFF. The CDR3 DNA reads TGTGCCAGCAGTTTGTCGTACACTGAAGCTTTCTTT.

This clone was picked up a small number of times. This chain's CDR3 is CASSPGGLAGTGELFF. DNA for the CDR3: TGTGCCAGCAGCCCTGGGGGGCTAGCGGGGACCGGGGAGCTGTTTTTT. The V and J genes are TRBV11-2 and TRBJ2-2; 9 bases agree with TRBD2. CDR1 and CDR2 from the germline V gene are SGHAT and FQNNGV. This CDR3 contains 16 residues. The junction had 9 bases not matched to a gene; V was cut back by 5 bases and J by 5 bases.

The V gene is TRBV28, the J gene TRBJ1-1; D gene uncertain. V was trimmed by 7 bases and J by 0 bases, leaving 12 bases between them. CDR3 length equals 14 residues. Germline CDR1 MDHEN, CDR2 SYDVKM. For the CDR3, the DNA is TGTGCCAGCAATAAAGGGAGCGTGAACACTGAAGCTTTCTTT. Residues: CASNKGSVNTEAFF.

This clone has only one observation. The junction departs from the called germline gene at one end, perhaps through a read error. The V and J genes are TRBV27 and TRBJ1-6, with 8 bases that match TRBD1. CDR1 MNHEY and CDR2 SMNVEV come from the germline V gene (reference sequence). This CDR3 contains 18 residues. For the CDR3, the DNA is TGTGCCAGCAGTTTAGCTTGGGGACAGGTCGTGGGTAATTCACCCCTCAACTTT. This translates into CASSLAWGQVVGNSPLNF.

The rearrangement joins TRBV9 to TRBJ2-3; 11 bases line up with TRBD2. The V and J ends lost 0 bases and 1 base, in that order; junction bases with no gene match: 1. The CDR3 length is 16 residues. Looked up from germline, CDR1 is SGDLS and CDR2 is YYNGEE. CDR3 protein: CASSVDSGGGTDTQYF. The CDR3, as DNA: TGTGCCAGCAGCGTAGATAGCGGGGGGGGCACAGATACGCAGTATTTT.

The chain recombines TRBV15 with TRBJ2-5; 7 bases align to TRBD1. CDR1 and CDR2 from the germline V gene are LNHNV and YYDKDF (reference sequence). The ends lost 0 bases at V and 4 bases at J; junction bases unmatched: 8. The CDR3 has 16 residues. The CDR3 spells CATSREVSQGRETQYF. The CDR3 DNA is TGTGCCACCAGCAGAGAAGTATCACAGGGGCGAGAGACCCAGTACTTC.

This sequence joins TRBV7-9 and TRBJ1-2, with 10 bases identical to TRBD1. CDR1 is SEHNR, CDR2 FQNEAQ, per germline (reference sequence). This CDR3 spans 15 amino acids. The junction had 10 bases not matched to a gene; V was cut back by 5 bases and J by 7 bases. The CDR3 sequence: CASSATGTGVLGYTF. Written as DNA, the CDR3 is TGTGCCAGCAGCGCCACCGGGACAGGGGTTCTTGGCTACACCTTC.

This rearrangement joins TRBV13 to TRBJ1-2; a possible D gene is TRBD1 (5 bases). Germline-derived CDR1 and CDR2 are PRHDT and FYEKMQ (reference sequence). There are 15 residues in the CDR3. V was shortened by 0 bases and J by 4 bases, with 12 bases between the two germline ends. This CDR3 is CASSLGPREPYGYTF. The CDR3 DNA is TGTGCCAGCAGCTTAGGTCCCAGGGAACCCTATGGCTACACCTTC.

The J gene is TRBJ2-7, the V gene TRBV6-5, with 12 bases identical to TRBD1. The CDR3 has 15 amino acids. With V trimmed by 6 bases and J by 5 bases, 8 bases remained unmatched. Per the germline V gene, CDR1 is MNHEY and CDR2 is SVGAGI. The CDR3: CASSLRDRGPHEQYF. In nucleotides, the CDR3 is TGTGCCAGCAGCCTAAGGGACAGGGGGCCCCACGAGCAGTACTTC.

This chain links TRBV15 with TRBJ1-1, with 9 bases lining up with TRBD1. CDR1 LNHNV and CDR2 YYDKDF come from the germline V gene (reference sequence). With V trimmed by 1 base and J by 5 bases, 2 bases remained unmatched. This CDR3 is built from 14 residues. As DNA, the CDR3 is TGTGCCACCAGCAGAGGGGGACAGGGAACTGAAGCTTTCTTT. It encodes CATSRGGQGTEAFF. Based on the CDR3 plus reference TRBV15 and TRBJ1-1, the full variable domain is DAMVIQNPRYQVTQFGKPVTLSCSQTLNHNVMYWYQQKSSQAPKLLFHYYDKDFNNEADTPDNFQSRRPNTSFCFLDIRSPGLGDTAMYLCATSRGGQGTEAFFGQGTRLTVV.

The chain recombines TRBV2 with TRBJ2-7; 13 positions agree with TRBD2. Trimming at V came to 6 bases and at J to 4 bases, leaving 3 bases not matched to a gene. The germline V gene has CDR1 SNHLY and CDR2 FYNNEI. The CDR3 runs 14 residues. The CDR3 sequence is CASRGTSGTYEQYF. In DNA form, the CDR3 reads TGTGCCAGCAGGGGGACTAGCGGGACTTACGAGCAGTACTTC.

The J gene is TRBJ2-5, the V gene TRBV25-1; weak D call: TRBD2 (6 bases). Germline CDR1 and CDR2: MGHDK and SYGVNS. The CDR3 is made up of 15 amino acids. V lost 7 bases to trimming and J lost 2 bases, with 17 bases between them. The CDR3 sequence: CASTQSGGLQETQYF. The CDR3, as DNA: TGTGCCAGCACCCAAAGTGGGGGACTGCAAGAGACCCAGTACTTC.

The chain has TRBV29-1 and TRBJ2-3; possibly TRBD1 for D (5 bases). Germline lookup yields CDR1 SQVTM and CDR2 ANQGSEA. CDR3 length: 9 amino acids. Trimming removed 6 bases at V and 9 bases at J, with 7 bases between. Here the CDR3 DNA reads TGCAGCGTCCAGGGAACGCAGTATTTT. Translation: CSVQGTQYF.

This chain uses TRBV5-4 with TRBJ2-7; perhaps TRBD1 as D (6 bases). The CDR3 covers 13 residues. Trimming stripped 0 bases from V and 5 bases from J, with 9 bases between. CDR1 is SGHNT and CDR2 is YYREEE in the germline V gene (reference sequence). The CDR3 nucleotides read TGTGCCAGCAGCTTGGTGGGGGCCCACGAGCAGTACTTC. Translating gives CASSLVGAHEQYF.

The V call is TRBV5-3, the J call TRBJ2-3; tentatively, D is TRBD1 (5 bases). TRBV5-3 is known as an ORF, though its function is uncertain. V gave up 0 bases and J gave up 3 bases, with 11 bases separating them. The length of the CDR3 is 15 residues. The DNA for the CDR3 is TGTGCCAGAAGCTTGGAGGGGAAGAGGACAGATACGCAGTATTTT. Its translation is CARSLEGKRTDTQYF.

The chain uses TRBV2 and TRBJ2-7, with TRBD2 identical over 14 bases. V shed 6 bases, J shed 0 bases, and the junction held 4 bases outside the gene matches. Germline V lookup: CDR1 SNHLY, CDR2 FYNNEI. CDR3 size: 16 residues. The CDR3 reads CASSRLAGGNSYEQYF. In DNA, the CDR3 is TGTGCCAGCAGCAGACTAGCGGGGGGGAACTCCTACGAGCAGTACTTC.

The V gene is TRBV15, the J gene TRBJ2-1; weak D call: TRBD2 (5 bases). Germline CDR1 and CDR2: LNHNV and YYDKDF (reference sequence). The CDR3 is 14 residues long. Trimming removed 0 bases at V and 9 bases at J, with 12 bases between. CDR3 in amino acids: CATSRDALAAEQFF. The DNA for the CDR3 is TGTGCCACCAGCAGAGATGCGCTAGCTGCTGAGCAGTTCTTC.

The chain couples TRBV27 to TRBJ2-7, with 11 bases that match TRBD1. V gave up 3 bases and J gave up 0 bases; unmatched junction bases: 4. CDR1 is MNHEY and CDR2 is SMNVEV in the germline V gene (reference sequence). This CDR3 has 16 amino acids. The DNA of the CDR3 is TGTGCCAGCAGTTTGGGGACAGGGGGAAACTCCTACGAGCAGTACTTC. It encodes CASSLGTGGNSYEQYF.